This T cell receptor beta chain was sequenced for a study of T cell repertoires in cytomegalovirus infection. Across the whole study: TCR beta signatures that were public indicated CMV infection and matching HLA type.

TCRdb re-called the reads with MiXCR, one entry per CDR3 protein. The data contain approximately 240,000 distinct CDR3 sequences, 10% to 15% of them singletons. The V gene's germline CDR1 is SGHTA and CDR2 FQGNSA. Trimming stripped 0 bases from V and 2 bases from J, with 8 bases between. This CDR3 is 14 amino acids long. Study-level findings and limits: Predominance within the ex vivo response was attributable to HLA-C-restricted CMV-specific TCR beta clonotypes. Totalled public TCR beta family frequency picked out people who carried CMV plus the relevant HLA.

This clonotype was observed at least ten times. Antigen: not known. The clonotype was recovered from a human donor in good health (CMV status not recorded). Some clones in this sample may be carry-over from other donors' samples. Sequenced: PBMCs. The rearrangement joins TRBV7-2 to TRBJ2-7, with D tentatively TRBD1 (6 bases). Here the CDR3 DNA reads TGTGCCAGCAGCTTAGCGGGGGCCCCCTACGAGCAGTACTTC. Amino acid sequence: CASSLAGAPYEQYF.